This T cell receptor (beta chain) was found in a study of cytomegalovirus exposure and HLA in healthy donors. This clone was detected once. Here immunoSEQ multiplex PCR was the method, and the copy in TCRdb shows in-frame clones only, minus some. The sample lists around 240,000 clones; 90% were seen once. The V end was cut by 0 bases, the J end by 7 bases, with 12 bases between. Germline V gene lookup returns CDR1 MNHEY and CDR2 SMNVEV (reference sequence). This CDR3 has 15 amino acids. The source material was PBMCs. The sequence was collected from a young woman in good health and CMV-seronegative. The gene calls are TRBV27 and TRBJ1-4; D might be TRBD1 (6 bases). The CDR3 DNA reads as TGTGCCAGCAGTTTATCGGGGGCAGGGAGTGAAAAACTGTTTTTT. Translated: CASSLSGAGSEKLFF.